Listed below are T cell receptor beta chains from one sample, sequenced in a study of patients and donors after allogeneic stem cell transplantation. TCRdb fed the RT-PCR reads into MiXCR, producing one record per CDR3 protein. Seen here are about a million distinct CDR3 sequences, about 20% observed once, and the top ten hold around 6%. Sequenced material: blood, either unsorted or a sorted T cell fraction (not recorded which). Receptor source: a human donor who was either an allogeneic HSCT recipient or a stem cell or donor lymphocyte infusion donor (not recorded which). It is not recorded whose cells these are; they may come from a transplant donor. The CDR3 runs from the conserved cysteine through the conserved F or W. Clone size, where shown, is once, few, many, or a class for clones that have expanded.

j_call clone_size v_call cdr3_aa
TRBJ2-1 few TRBV6-2/TRBV6-3 CASNFPGQYNEQFF
TRBJ2-7 . TRBV6-2/TRBV6-3 CASSYSTRSGGYEQYF
TRBJ2-1 many TRBV12-3/TRBV12-4 CASSPGPVEQFF
TRBJ2-4 . TRBV29-1 CSAILLGGVKYF
TRBJ2-7 many TRBV5-1 CASSLKDFGGEQYF
TRBJ2-5 . TRBV20-1 CSARDPTGLRETQYF
TRBJ1-1 . TRBV2 CASSDRRDTEAFF
TRBJ1-6 few TRBV6-1 CASSVQGEESPLHF
TRBJ2-3 . TRBV18 CASSPIEQLWTDTQYF
TRBJ1-6 . TRBV12-3/TRBV12-4 CASSLMSPSPLHF
TRBJ2-3 . TRBV3-1 CASSRQSYSTDTQYF
TRBJ2-1 . TRBV29-1 CSVDRGSKVNEQFF
TRBJ1-5 . TRBV30 CAWRKGAGNQPQHF
TRBJ2-1 . TRBV10-3 CAIRGAGEQFF
TRBJ1-1 many TRBV20-1 CSARGTTGSAEAFF
TRBJ1-2 few TRBV19 CASSILQGNYGYTF
TRBJ1-1 . TRBV27 CASSDENRLRNTEAFF
TRBJ2-5 many TRBV5-1 CASSPGTGQETQYF
TRBJ2-5 few TRBV2 CASGAEGGQYF
TRBJ2-7 . TRBV7-3 CASSPNVPPGQEGYEQYF
TRBJ2-4 . TRBV3-1 CASSRRTSGKTNIQYF
TRBJ1-3 . TRBV3-1 CASWIPGYNSGNTIYF
TRBJ1-2 many TRBV6-5 CASSYSQVNYGYTF
TRBJ2-5 . TRBV20-1 CSASSGKRKEETQYF
TRBJ2-3 few TRBV3-1 CASSQAYSGGGPTDTQYF
TRBJ2-1 few TRBV6-2/TRBV6-3 CASSYSKEQFF
TRBJ2-7 . TRBV7-9 CASSLGEDTTYEQYF
TRBJ1-1 . TRBV3-1 CASSQGSFTEAFF
TRBJ2-7 . TRBV4-2 CASSQESRSGSYEQYF
TRBJ2-3 few TRBV4-1 CASSQERGWADTQYF
TRBJ1-2 few TRBV20-1 CSASFRGQTMGYGYTF
TRBJ2-7 few TRBV20-1 CSASRESYEQYF
TRBJ1-6 . TRBV27 CASSSGSGYRNSPLHF
TRBJ1-3 . TRBV12-3/TRBV12-4 CASSFWGIGNTIYF
TRBJ2-5 . TRBV28 CASSLIRMETQYF
TRBJ2-6 . TRBV5-1 CASSLKVSGANVLTF
TRBJ2-3 few TRBV10-3 CAISRGVAGSGDTQYF
TRBJ2-1 few TRBV20-1 CSASRRAISYNEQFF
TRBJ2-1 . TRBV5-5 CASSLGLAGVDEQFF
TRBJ1-1 few TRBV5-6 CASSPDPSPMNTEAFF
TRBJ2-2 few TRBV4-2 CASSPLDRFITGELFF
TRBJ1-1 many TRBV12-3/TRBV12-4 CASSSPQGGAFF
TRBJ2-1 few TRBV6-1 CASRLTSGSFNEQFF
TRBJ2-5 many TRBV24-1 CATSDRETQYF
TRBJ2-5 few TRBV12-3/TRBV12-4 CASSRGLAGVETQYF
TRBJ1-2 . TRBV5-1 CASSRGTPVGYTF
TRBJ2-3 many TRBV7-3 CASSLNPDTQYF
TRBJ1-2 few TRBV27 CASRTGTGGLAYGYTF
TRBJ2-1 . TRBV9 CASSVEAGGQNEQFF
TRBJ2-1 . TRBV7-9 CASSSAGGVDEQFF